This T cell receptor beta chain emerged from a study of T cells after posttransplantation cyclophosphamide. Study-wide results and limits: TRB overlap between skin or GI tissue T cells and blood was limited.

The CDR3 is made up of 14 amino acids. V lost 5 bases to trimming and J lost 3 bases; unmatched junction nucleotides: 4. CDR1 SGHAT and CDR2 FQNNGV come from the germline V gene. Some clones are missing from TCRdb's copy, which holds only in-frame ones; the method was immunoSEQ multiplex PCR. The sample has 30,000 or so clones, none seen only once. This clone was recorded at least ten times. Its matching antigen is unknown. The source of this sequence is a woman in her 30s in good health and a related stem cell transplant donor. V and J are TRBV11-2 and TRBJ2-4; 7 bases line up with TRBD2. Sequencing input: PBMCs. The CDR3 DNA is TGTGCCAGCAGCGCGGGGGTATTCAAAAACATTCAGTACTTC. It is translated as CASSAGVFKNIQYF.